The clone carrying this T cell receptor beta chain turned up a few times. Its antigen is not known. The ends were cut back, 6 bases at V and 2 bases at J, with 11 bases in the middle. The germline gives CDR1 MNHNS, CDR2 SASEGT. The CDR3 loop spans 13 amino acids. According to the study, TCR beta libraries were built with iRepertoire HTBI primers and CDR3-region Arm-PCR. MiXCR, applied by TCRdb to the multiplex PCR reads, yields one record per CDR3 protein. The repertoire includes 450,000 to 600,000 distinct CDR3 sequences, under 20% of them detected once, and 9% to 15% sits in the top ten. This sample was included in a study of regulatory T cells in long-lasting Graves disease. Whole-study findings and limits: Accuracy was perhaps lowered by the small sample size.

As to time point: newly diagnosed GD, antithyroid drugs for less than 3 months. After RNA was extracted from PBMCs, the TCR library was made from it. These data were likewise used in another study, on T cells in Graves' hyperthyroidism and ophthalmopathy. That source reports: Clinicians diagnosed patients from clinical symptoms, serum thyroxine and TRAb, thyroid ultrasound and orbital computed tomography. HTBI primers drove first-round RT-PCR of the TCR CDR3.

The sample consisted of peripheral blood mononuclear cells (PBMCs), taken at new diagnosis, from a patient treated with antithyroid drugs. The V call is TRBV6-1, the J call TRBJ2-7; no clear D. The source of this sequence is a man aged 35-49 years with Graves disease. The DNA of the CDR3 is TGTGCCAGCAGCGCTTCTTACACCTACGAGCAGTACTTC. This codes for CASSASYTYEQYF.